These 31 T cell receptor beta chains were all obtained from the same sample, sequenced in a study of shared clonotypes between healthy human individuals (dated by TCRdb to the early 2020s). Library preparation was by the immunoSEQ multiplex PCR assay. TCRdb's version of the immuneACCESS table is confined to in-frame rearrangements and falls short of the full clone set. An unresolved V gene accounts for under half of the shortfall where checked; the remainder is of unknown origin. This sample comprises approximately 1,000,000 clones, roughly 80% of them detected only once. Of the sample, approximately 0.9% is held by the ten largest clones. Sequenced sample: memory CD4+ T cells from PBMCs. In light of the paper, this sample's cell subset or site label describes: CD45RA-negative fraction. The receptors originated from a man in his late teens or twenties in good health. Some clones in this sample may be carry-over from other donors' samples.

About this clone: This specimen includes other DNA sequences encoding the same CDR3. This chain links TRBV29-1 with TRBJ1-1; possibly TRBD1 for D (5 bases). The V gene's germline CDR1 is SQVTM and CDR2 ANQGSEA. CDR3 length: 13 amino acids. V shed 3 bases and J shed 0 bases, with 8 bases lying between them. The CDR3 region is CSVEEGMNTEAFF. DNA for the CDR3: TGCAGCGTTGAGGAGGGGATGAACACTGAAGCTTTCTTT.

The genes are TRBV30 and TRBJ1-5; tentative D call: TRBD1 (5 bases). CDR1 and CDR2 from the germline V gene are GTSNPN and SVGIG (reference sequence). Trimming took off 2 bases at V and 7 bases at J, with 12 bases between the two ends. The CDR3 totals 13 residues. The CDR3 region is CAWSLRTSQPQHF. The CDR3 DNA reads TGTGCCTGGAGTCTGCGGACAAGCCAGCCCCAGCATTTT.

This chain connects TRBV12-5 to TRBJ2-5; D perhaps matches TRBD1 (5 bases). This CDR3 comprises 14 residues. The V and J ends lost 3 bases and 1 base respectively, with 9 bases between them. The V gene's germline CDR1 is LGHNT and CDR2 FRNRAP. The CDR3 nucleotides read TGTGCTAGTGGTTTATCAGGGATCCAAGAGACCCAGTACTTC. Encoded protein: CASGLSGIQETQYF.

Points on this clone: Other DNA sequences in this specimen translate into the identical CDR3. The genes are TRBV12-5 and TRBJ2-3; maybe TRBD2 (6 bases). Germline values: CDR1 LGHNT, CDR2 FRNRAP. The CDR3 has 13 amino acids. V was trimmed by 0 bases and J by 5 bases, leaving 6 bases between them. For the CDR3, the DNA is TGTGCTAGTGGTTTGGTCGGGGGAGATACGCAGTATTTT. It encodes CASGLVGGDTQYF.

DNA for the CDR3: TGCGCCAGCAGCTTGATTCCCAGCGGACCAAATGAGCAGTTCTTC. Translated: CASSLIPSGPNEQFF. The chain uses TRBV5-1 and TRBJ2-1; a possible D gene is TRBD2 (5 bases). V lost 1 base, J lost 7 bases, and 15 bases lay in between. The germline gives CDR1 SGHRS, CDR2 YFSETQ. CDR3 length equals 15 residues.

The chain carries TRBV6-5 and TRBJ2-7; TRBD2 might be the D (6 bases). There are 11 residues in the CDR3. The germline V gene has CDR1 MNHEY and CDR2 SVGAGI. Trimming shortened V by 8 bases and J by 6 bases, and 11 bases separated the two germline ends. The CDR3 protein is CASWYGGEQYF. The CDR3 DNA reads TGTGCCAGCTGGTACGGGGGCGAGCAGTACTTC.

This clone was detected a few times. The J gene is TRBJ1-5, the V gene TRBV5-1; 9 positions match TRBD1. J was trimmed by 5 bases and V by 4 bases; bases with no gene match: 4. The CDR3 runs to 14 residues. CDR1 is SGHRS, CDR2 YFSETQ, per germline. The DNA for the CDR3 is TGCGCCAGCAGCCTTCGACAGGGGGATCAGCCCCAGCATTTT. Protein product: CASSLRQGDQPQHF.

For this clone: A junction end diverges from the germline sequence, so it may reflect a read error. The chain recombines TRBV7-2 with TRBJ2-3, with TRBD2 identical over 8 bases. Germline assignment: CDR1 SGHTA and CDR2 FQGNSA. The CDR3 length is 12 residues. The chain's CDR3 is CASSSVIGREIF. Here the CDR3 DNA reads TGTGCCAGCAGCTCCGTAATCGGGAGGGAAATTTTT.

The genes are TRBV28 and TRBJ1-2; D not certain. Germline V gene sequence: CDR1 MDHEN, CDR2 SYDVKM. The CDR3 extends over 13 amino acids. The V and J ends lost 8 bases and 4 bases respectively, with 14 bases between them. The CDR3 loop is CASLGPYSYGYTF. CDR3 DNA: TGTGCCAGCCTCGGACCCTATAGCTATGGCTACACCTTC.

The chain recombines TRBV7-6 with TRBJ2-5; D perhaps matches TRBD2 (6 bases). Between the trimmed V and J ends, which lost 6 bases and 9 bases, there was a span of 20 bases. The CDR3 extends over 14 amino acids. The germline V gene encodes CDR1 SGHVS and CDR2 FNYEAQ. This CDR3 is CASREGDLGRAQYF. In nucleotides, the CDR3 is TGTGCCAGCAGGGAGGGAGACCTGGGAAGGGCCCAGTACTTC.

The chain carries TRBV7-2 and TRBJ2-7, with 8 bases identical to TRBD1. After removal of 5 bases from V and 4 bases from J, the junction contained 7 bases not matched to a gene. Germline V gene data show CDR1 as SGHTA and CDR2 as FQGNSA. The CDR3 contains 14 residues. DNA of the CDR3: TGTGCCAGCAGCCAAAACAGGGGGATGTACGAGCAGTACTTC. Its protein product is CASSQNRGMYEQYF.

The V gene is TRBV28, the J gene TRBJ2-5; TRBD2 matches at 8 bases. Germline trimming cut 6 bases from V and 4 bases from J; bases unmatched to any gene: 10. Germline V CDR1 and CDR2: MDHEN, SYDVKM. The CDR3 runs to 15 residues. CDR3 in DNA: TGTGCCAGCAGGTCCTTGGCGGGAGGAATAGAGACCCAGTACTTC. Translation: CASRSLAGGIETQYF.

This chain joins TRBV10-1 and TRBJ2-2; D is possibly TRBD1 (6 bases). The V gene lost 0 bases and the J gene lost 4 bases, with 6 bases spanning the gap. The CDR3 runs 14 residues. CDR1 WNHNN and CDR2 SYGVQD come from the germline V gene (reference sequence). As DNA, the CDR3 is TGCGCCAGCAGTGAGTCGGACAGCACCGGGGAGCTGTTTTTT. The encoded protein is CASSESDSTGELFF.

V gene TRBV7-9 combines with J gene TRBJ2-5, with no clear D. Looked up from germline, CDR1 is SEHNR and CDR2 is FQNEAQ (reference sequence). V lost 4 bases and J 9 bases, leaving 12 bases between the germline ends. The CDR3 loop spans 12 amino acids. Here the CDR3 reads CASSSTFWAQYF. CDR3 in DNA: TGTGCCAGCAGCTCGACCTTCTGGGCCCAGTACTTC.

This chain joins TRBV4-1 and TRBJ2-5, with 8 bases matching TRBD1. CDR1 and CDR2 from the germline V gene are MGHRA and YSYEKL. J gave up 3 bases and V 4 bases, and 10 bases lay outside the gene matches. CDR3 length: 16 residues. The CDR3 sequence: CASSRRTGGGEETQYF. DNA for the CDR3: TGCGCCAGCAGCCGACGTACAGGGGGAGGCGAAGAGACCCAGTACTTC.

The sample holds a few counts of this clone. The chain has TRBV5-1 and TRBJ2-7; the match to TRBD1 covers 7 bases. Germline V gene sequence: CDR1 SGHRS, CDR2 YFSETQ. The CDR3 has 16 amino acids. V dropped 3 bases and J dropped 3; count of bases not matched to a gene: 12. The CDR3 sequence: CASSWDSSGIYYEQYF. The CDR3 coding sequence is TGCGCCAGCAGCTGGGACAGCTCGGGGATATACTACGAGCAGTACTTC.

In DNA, the CDR3 is TGTGCCAGCAGCTTAGCTAGCGGGAGGGTTCGAGAGACCCAGTACTTC. This codes for CASSLASGRVRETQYF. This chain connects TRBV7-9 to TRBJ2-5, with 11 bases matching TRBD2. This CDR3 region has 16 residues. Germline loops: CDR1 SEHNR, CDR2 FQNEAQ (reference sequence). Losses at the gene ends were 0 bases for V and 4 bases for J; bases not matched to a gene: 4.

This clone has only a few counts. V usage is TRBV30 and J usage is TRBJ1-1; the D gene is possibly TRBD1 (6 bases). V lost 1 base and J 10 bases, leaving 13 bases between the germline ends. This CDR3 contains 12 residues. Germline CDR1 and CDR2: GTSNPN and SVGIG (reference sequence). The CDR3 DNA reads as TGTGCCTGGAGTGAAGCGTCCAGGGGAGCTTTCTTT. Translation: CAWSEASRGAFF.

V usage is TRBV4-2 and J usage is TRBJ1-5; D is perhaps TRBD1 (5 bases). Trimming left V 4 bases short and J 3 bases short, with 13 bases between. CDR3 length equals 15 residues. Germline CDR1 and CDR2: LGHNA and YNFKEQ. CDR3 in DNA: TGTGCCAGCAGCCGCCGTAGGGGATACAATCAGCCCCAGCATTTT. Translated: CASSRRRGYNQPQHF.

The chain carries TRBV11-2 and TRBJ2-1, with D possibly matching TRBD1 (8 bases). V lost 5 bases to trimming and J lost 0 bases, with 17 bases between them. The CDR3 sequence is 17 residues long. Looked up from germline, CDR1 is SGHAT and CDR2 is FQNNGV. This CDR3 is CASSPAGGTGSYNEQFF. As DNA, the CDR3 is TGTGCCAGCAGCCCCGCCGGGGGGACAGGCTCCTACAATGAGCAGTTCTTC.

The rearrangement joins TRBV6-6 to TRBJ1-1; D gene ambiguous. Per germline, CDR1 MNHNY and CDR2 SVGAGI (reference sequence). The CDR3 is made up of 8 amino acids. V lost 6 bases and J 9 bases, leaving 2 bases between the germline ends. For the CDR3, the DNA is TGTGCCAGCAGGCAAGCTTTCTTT. This codes for CASRQAFF.

V gene TRBV5-4 combines with J gene TRBJ2-6, with D unresolved. V shed 4 bases and J shed 2 bases, with 16 bases lying between them. There are 17 residues in the CDR3. Germline V gives CDR1 SGHNT, CDR2 YYREEE (reference sequence). The CDR3 DNA is TGTGCCAGCAGCCCTGCCGTTGGGCCAGCTGGGGCCAACGTCCTGACTTTC. It translates to CASSPAVGPAGANVLTF.

The V gene is TRBV7-2, the J gene TRBJ1-3; 7 positions match TRBD1. From germline, CDR1 is SGHTA and CDR2 FQGNSA. Losses at the gene ends were 4 bases for V and 2 bases for J; bases not matched to a gene: 8. The CDR3 loop spans 16 amino acids. CDR3 nucleotide sequence: TGTGCCAGCAGCTCCGACAGGGCCCTTACTGGAAACACCATATATTTT. Translated: CASSSDRALTGNTIYF.

The rearrangement links TRBV14 to TRBJ1-1, with D perhaps TRBD1 (5 bases). This CDR3 contains 19 residues. V lost 0 bases and J 0 bases, leaving 20 bases between the germline ends. The V gene's germline CDR1 is SGHDN and CDR2 FVKESK. The CDR3 region is CASSQDSSGRGWVNTEAFF. Here the CDR3 DNA reads TGTGCCAGCAGCCAAGATTCGTCAGGGCGGGGTTGGGTGAACACTGAAGCTTTCTTT.

With respect to this clone: Other DNA sequences of this sample code for an identical CDR3. The V and J genes are TRBV11-3 and TRBJ1-1, with D unresolved. Trimming cost V 3 bases and J 4 bases, with 9 bases left between them. The CDR3 is made up of 13 amino acids. Germline V gene lookup returns CDR1 SGHNT and CDR2 YENEEA. The CDR3 protein is CASSFGVGTEAFF. The DNA of the CDR3 is TGTGCCAGCAGCTTCGGGGTGGGCACTGAAGCTTTCTTT.

This clone was counted a few times. This sequence joins TRBV19 and TRBJ1-1, with D unresolved. The CDR3 contains 11 residues. From germline, CDR1 is LNHDA and CDR2 SQIVND (reference sequence). Written as DNA, the CDR3 is TGTGCGCCATTTGTGAACACTGAAGCTTTCTTT. Amino acids: CAPFVNTEAFF.

In the case of this clone: This sample includes further DNA sequences coding for the same CDR3. The chain is built from TRBV5-1 and TRBJ2-1; TRBD2 agrees at 11 bases. Germline CDR1 is SGHRS and CDR2 is YFSETQ. The CDR3 is 15 amino acids. V gave up 0 bases and J gave up 9 bases; unmatched junction bases: 5. CDR3 nucleotides: TGCGCCAGCAGCTTGGCACTAGCGGGAGTAAGTGAGCAGTTCTTC. This codes for CASSLALAGVSEQFF.

The V and J genes are TRBV7-9 and TRBJ1-5, with 9 bases identical to TRBD1. Germline trimming cut 8 bases from V and 1 base from J; bases unmatched to any gene: 9. From germline, CDR1 is SEHNR and CDR2 FQNEAQ (reference sequence). The CDR3 length is 16 residues. The CDR3 DNA follows: TGTGCCAGCGGACAGGGGCACCCTGGGAGCAATCAGCCCCAGCATTTT. It codes for CASGQGHPGSNQPQHF.

Note on this clone: This CDR3 is also generated by other DNA sequences in the sample. This rearrangement joins TRBV30 to TRBJ1-3; D not certain. CDR1 GTSNPN and CDR2 SVGIG come from the germline V gene (reference sequence). This CDR3 is built from 13 residues. V gave up 3 bases and J gave up 4 bases, with 10 bases separating them. CDR3 in DNA: TGTGCCTGGAGCGTTGGGTTGGGAAACACCATATATTTT. It translates to CAWSVGLGNTIYF.

The rearrangement uses TRBV4-3 and TRBJ2-7, with 10 bases fitting TRBD2. CDR1 and CDR2 (germline): LGHNA, YSLEER. This CDR3 contains 16 residues. The V gene end was trimmed by 0 bases and the J gene end by 2 bases; junction bases not matched to a gene: 4. CDR3: CASSQDLTSGAYEQYF. The CDR3 nucleotides read TGCGCCAGCAGCCAAGATTTAACTAGCGGGGCCTACGAGCAGTACTTC.

The CDR3 sequence: CASSYGRAFFF. Written as DNA, the CDR3 is TGTGCCAGCAGTTACGGGAGGGCCTTTTTCTTC. J is TRBJ2-1 and V is TRBV6-5, with 7 bases fitting TRBD2. Germline lookup yields CDR1 MNHEY and CDR2 SVGAGI. The V segment lost 2 bases and the J segment 16 bases; nucleotides outside the gene matches: 5. The CDR3 totals 11 residues.